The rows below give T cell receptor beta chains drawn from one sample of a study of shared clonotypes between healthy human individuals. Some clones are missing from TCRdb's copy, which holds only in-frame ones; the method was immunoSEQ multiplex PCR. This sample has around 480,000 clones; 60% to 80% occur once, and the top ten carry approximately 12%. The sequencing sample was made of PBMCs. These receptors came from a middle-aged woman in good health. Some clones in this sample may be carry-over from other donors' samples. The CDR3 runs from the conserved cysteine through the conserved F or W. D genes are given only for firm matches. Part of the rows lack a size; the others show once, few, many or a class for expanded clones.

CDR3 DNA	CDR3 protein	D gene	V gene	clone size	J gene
TGTGCCAGCATTTCAGCGGGGTTCTCCTACGAGCAGTACTTC	CASISAGFSYEQYF	TRBD2	TRBV6-6	once	TRBJ2-7
TGTGCCAGCAGCTCGGGACTCCTACCCTACGAGCAGTACTTC	CASSSGLLPYEQYF	.	TRBV7-9	.	TRBJ2-7
TGTGCCATCGACGGGGGGGTAGGTGAGCAGTTCTTC	CAIDGGVGEQFF	TRBD2	TRBV10-3	.	TRBJ2-1
TGTGCCAGCAGCTTGGCCGGGACGCCTAATGAGCAGTTCTTC	CASSLAGTPNEQFF	.	TRBV5-4	.	TRBJ2-1
TGTGCCAGCAGCTTGGGGGGACTCCCAAGGAACTACGAGCAGTACTTC	CASSLGGLPRNYEQYF	.	TRBV5-6	.	TRBJ2-7
TGTGCCAGCAGTTACGGGACAGGGTACTATGGCTACACCTTC	CASSYGTGYYGYTF	TRBD1	TRBV6-5	.	TRBJ1-2
TGTGCCAGCAGTTTACAGGGGAGGCAGTACTTC	CASSLQGRQYF	.	TRBV27	.	TRBJ2-7
TGTGCCAGCAGCTTGGCCGGACTAGCTTCCTACAATGAGCAGTTCTTC	CASSLAGLASYNEQFF	TRBD2	TRBV5-5	.	TRBJ2-1
TGCGCCAGCAGCTTGGATCCGGGACTCTATGGCTACACCTTC	CASSLDPGLYGYTF	.	TRBV5-1	.	TRBJ1-2
TGTGCCAGCAGCTTTCACCAAACCGGGGAGCTGTTTTTT	CASSFHQTGELFF	.	TRBV7-2	.	TRBJ2-2
TGTGCCAGCAGCTTACAGAAGGGCGGCTACACCTTC	CASSLQKGGYTF	.	TRBV9	.	TRBJ1-2
TGTGCCAGCAGTCTCCGGACTAGCCATCAAGAGACCCAGTACTTC	CASSLRTSHQETQYF	TRBD2	TRBV28	once	TRBJ2-5
TGTGCCAGCAACCCGGGACTAGCGGGACTCTACGAGCAGTACTTC	CASNPGLAGLYEQYF	TRBD2	TRBV2	.	TRBJ2-7
TGTGCCAGCAGTCCCCAGCGGGAGGACCCCCCATACGAGCAGTACTTC	CASSPQREDPPYEQYF	TRBD2	TRBV27	.	TRBJ2-7
TGTGCCTGGAGCCAAGACAGCGAGCAGTACTTC	CAWSQDSEQYF	.	TRBV30	.	TRBJ2-7